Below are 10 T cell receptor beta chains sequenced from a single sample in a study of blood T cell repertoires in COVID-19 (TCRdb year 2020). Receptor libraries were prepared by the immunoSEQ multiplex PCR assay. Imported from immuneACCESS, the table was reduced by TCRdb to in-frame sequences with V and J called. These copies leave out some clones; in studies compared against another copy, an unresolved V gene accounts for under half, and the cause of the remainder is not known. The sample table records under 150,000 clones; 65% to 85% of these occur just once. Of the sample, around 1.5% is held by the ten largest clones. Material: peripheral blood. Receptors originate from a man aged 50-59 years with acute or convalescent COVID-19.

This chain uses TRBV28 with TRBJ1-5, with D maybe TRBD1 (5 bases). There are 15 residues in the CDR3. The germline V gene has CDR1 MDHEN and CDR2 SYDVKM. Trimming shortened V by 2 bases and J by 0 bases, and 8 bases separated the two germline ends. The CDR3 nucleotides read TGTGCCAGCAGTTTACAGGGAGGTAGCAATCAGCCCCAGCATTTT. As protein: CASSLQGGSNQPQHF.

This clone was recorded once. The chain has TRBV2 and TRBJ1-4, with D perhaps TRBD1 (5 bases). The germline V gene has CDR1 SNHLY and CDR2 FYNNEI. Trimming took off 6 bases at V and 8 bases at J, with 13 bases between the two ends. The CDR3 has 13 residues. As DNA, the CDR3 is TGTGCCAGCAGACGGGGGGGAAACGAAAAACTGTTTTTT. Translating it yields CASRRGGNEKLFF.

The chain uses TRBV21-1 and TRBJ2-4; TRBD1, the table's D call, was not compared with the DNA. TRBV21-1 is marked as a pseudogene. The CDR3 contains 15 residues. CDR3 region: CASGHRGVAKNIQYF. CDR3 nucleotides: TGTGCCAGCGGACACAGGGGGGTAGCCAAAAACATTCAGTACTTC.

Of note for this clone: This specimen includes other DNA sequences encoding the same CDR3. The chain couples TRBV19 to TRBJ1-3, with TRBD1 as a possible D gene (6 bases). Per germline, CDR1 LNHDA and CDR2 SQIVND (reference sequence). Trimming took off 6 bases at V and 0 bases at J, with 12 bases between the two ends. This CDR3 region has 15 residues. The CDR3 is CASRRQVYSGNTIYF. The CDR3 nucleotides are TGTGCCAGTAGGAGACAGGTTTACTCTGGAAACACCATATATTTT.

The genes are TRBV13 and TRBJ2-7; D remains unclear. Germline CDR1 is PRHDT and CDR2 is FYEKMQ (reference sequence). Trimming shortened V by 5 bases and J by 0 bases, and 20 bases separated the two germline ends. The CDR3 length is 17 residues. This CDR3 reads CASSTHGGQAISYEQYF. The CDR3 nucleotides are TGTGCCAGCAGCACCCACGGTGGGCAGGCCATCTCCTACGAGCAGTACTTC. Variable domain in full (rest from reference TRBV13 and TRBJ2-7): AAGVIQSPRHLIKEKRETATLKCYPIPRHDTVYWYQQGPGQDPQFLISFYEKMQSDKGSIPDRFSAQQFSDYHSELNMSSLELGDSALYFCASSTHGGQAISYEQYFGPGTRLTVT.

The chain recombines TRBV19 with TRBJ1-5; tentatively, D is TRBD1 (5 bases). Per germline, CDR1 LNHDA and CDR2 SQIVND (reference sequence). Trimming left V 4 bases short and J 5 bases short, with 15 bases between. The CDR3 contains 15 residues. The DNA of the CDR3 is TGTGCCAGTAGTACCGGAGACAGACTCGATCAGCCCCAGCATTTT. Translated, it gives CASSTGDRLDQPQHF.

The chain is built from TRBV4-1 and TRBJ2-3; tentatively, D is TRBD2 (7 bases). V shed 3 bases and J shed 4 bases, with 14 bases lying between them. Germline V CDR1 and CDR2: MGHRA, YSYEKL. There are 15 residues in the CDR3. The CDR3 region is CASSQGRGGPDTQYF. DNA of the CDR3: TGCGCCAGCAGCCAGGGTAGGGGGGGCCCAGATACGCAGTATTTT.

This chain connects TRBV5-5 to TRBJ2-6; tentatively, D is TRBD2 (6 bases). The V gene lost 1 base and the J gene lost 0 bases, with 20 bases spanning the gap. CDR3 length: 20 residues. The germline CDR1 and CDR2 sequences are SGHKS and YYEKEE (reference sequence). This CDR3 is CASSLRDSFPRVSGANVLTF. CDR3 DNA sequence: TGTGCCAGCAGCTTGCGGGACTCCTTCCCTCGTGTCTCTGGGGCCAACGTCCTGACTTTC.

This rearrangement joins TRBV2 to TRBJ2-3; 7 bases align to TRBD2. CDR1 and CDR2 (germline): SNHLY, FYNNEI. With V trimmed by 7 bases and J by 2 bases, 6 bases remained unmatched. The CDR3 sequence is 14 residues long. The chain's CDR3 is CASIKGGITDTQYF. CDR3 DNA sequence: TGTGCCAGCATAAAGGGAGGGATCACAGATACGCAGTATTTT.

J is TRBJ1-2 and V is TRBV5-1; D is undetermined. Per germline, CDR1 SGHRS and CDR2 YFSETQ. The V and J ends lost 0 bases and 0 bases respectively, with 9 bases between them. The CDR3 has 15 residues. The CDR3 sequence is CASSLAAGANYGYTF. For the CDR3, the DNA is TGCGCCAGCAGCTTGGCCGCCGGAGCTAACTATGGCTACACCTTC. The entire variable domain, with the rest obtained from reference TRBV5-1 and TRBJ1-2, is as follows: KAGVTQTPRYLIKTRGQQVTLSCSPISGHRSVSWYQQTPGQGLQFLFEYFSETQRNKGNFPGRFSGRQFSNSRSEMNVSTLELGDSALYLCASSLAAGANYGYTFGSGTRLTVV.